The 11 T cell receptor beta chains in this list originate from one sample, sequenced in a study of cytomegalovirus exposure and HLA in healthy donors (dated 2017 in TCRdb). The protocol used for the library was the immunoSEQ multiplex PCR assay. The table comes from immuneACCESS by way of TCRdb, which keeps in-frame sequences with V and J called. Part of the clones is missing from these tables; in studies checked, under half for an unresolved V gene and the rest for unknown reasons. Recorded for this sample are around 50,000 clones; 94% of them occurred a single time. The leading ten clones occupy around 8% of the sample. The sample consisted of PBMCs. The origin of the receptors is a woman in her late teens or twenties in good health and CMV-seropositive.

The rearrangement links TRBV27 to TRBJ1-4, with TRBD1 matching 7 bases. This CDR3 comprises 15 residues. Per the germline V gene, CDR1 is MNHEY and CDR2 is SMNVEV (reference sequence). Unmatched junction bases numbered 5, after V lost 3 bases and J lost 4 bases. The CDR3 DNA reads TGTGCCAGCAGTTTGGTCCGGGACAGTAATGAAAAACTGTTTTTT. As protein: CASSLVRDSNEKLFF.

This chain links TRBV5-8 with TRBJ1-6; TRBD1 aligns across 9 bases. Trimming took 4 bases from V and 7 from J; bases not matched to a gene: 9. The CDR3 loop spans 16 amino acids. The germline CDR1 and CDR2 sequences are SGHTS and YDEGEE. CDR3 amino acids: CASSLSTGGWNSPLHF. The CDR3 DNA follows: TGTGCCAGCAGCCTATCTACAGGGGGCTGGAATTCACCCCTCCACTTT.

The CDR3 here is CASTSRTSGANTGELFF. The CDR3 nucleotides read TGTGCCAGCACATCCCGGACTAGCGGGGCGAACACCGGGGAGCTGTTTTTT. The chain combines TRBV11-1 with TRBJ2-2; 12 bases map to TRBD2. J gave up 0 bases and V 7 bases, and 6 bases lay outside the gene matches. This CDR3 has 17 amino acids. In germline, CDR1 is SGHAT, CDR2 FQDESV (reference sequence).

As DNA, the CDR3 is TGTGCCAGTACTCCACCCGGGACAGGGGGCAATGAGCAGTACTTC. Amino acid sequence: CASTPPGTGGNEQYF. This chain links TRBV19 with TRBJ2-7; 12 nucleotides align to TRBD1. Germline values: CDR1 LNHDA, CDR2 SQIVND (reference sequence). The CDR3 is 15 amino acids. With 7 bases clipped from V and 7 bases from J, the junction kept 11 bases outside the gene matches.

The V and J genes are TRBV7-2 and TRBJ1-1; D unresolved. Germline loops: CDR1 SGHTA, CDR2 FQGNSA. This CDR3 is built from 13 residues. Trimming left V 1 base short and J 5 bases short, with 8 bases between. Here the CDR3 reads CASSLERATEAFF. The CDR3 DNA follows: TGTGCCAGCAGCTTAGAGAGGGCTACTGAAGCTTTCTTT.

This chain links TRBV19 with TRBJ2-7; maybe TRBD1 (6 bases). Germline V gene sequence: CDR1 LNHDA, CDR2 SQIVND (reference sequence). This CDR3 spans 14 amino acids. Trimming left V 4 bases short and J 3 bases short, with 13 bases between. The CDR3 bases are TGTGCCAGTAGTACCCGACAGGAAAACTACGAGCAGTACTTC. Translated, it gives CASSTRQENYEQYF.

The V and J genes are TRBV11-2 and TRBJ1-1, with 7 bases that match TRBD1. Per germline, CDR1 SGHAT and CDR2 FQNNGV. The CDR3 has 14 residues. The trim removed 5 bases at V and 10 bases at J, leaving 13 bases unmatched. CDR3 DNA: TGTGCCAGCAGCACGGACCGACAGGGCCGGAGAGCTTTCTTT. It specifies CASSTDRQGRRAFF.

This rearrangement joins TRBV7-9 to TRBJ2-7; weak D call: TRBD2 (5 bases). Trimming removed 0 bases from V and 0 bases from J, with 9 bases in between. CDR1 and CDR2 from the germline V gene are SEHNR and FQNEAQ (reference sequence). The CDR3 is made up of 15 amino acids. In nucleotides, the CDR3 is TGTGCCAGCAGCTTAGCTGTCGGGAACTCCTACGAGCAGTACTTC. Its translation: CASSLAVGNSYEQYF.

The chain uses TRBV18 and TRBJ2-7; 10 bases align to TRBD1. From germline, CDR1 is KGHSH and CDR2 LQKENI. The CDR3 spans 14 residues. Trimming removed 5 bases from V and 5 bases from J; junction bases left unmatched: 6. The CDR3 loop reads CASSDDRGLHEQYF. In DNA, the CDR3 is TGTGCCAGCTCAGACGACAGGGGGCTCCACGAGCAGTACTTC.

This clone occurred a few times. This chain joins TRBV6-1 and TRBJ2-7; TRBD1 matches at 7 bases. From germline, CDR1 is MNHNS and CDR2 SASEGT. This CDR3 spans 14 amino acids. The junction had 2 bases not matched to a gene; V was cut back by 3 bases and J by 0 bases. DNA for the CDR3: TGTGCCAGCAGTGAGGGACAGAGCTCCTACGAGCAGTACTTC. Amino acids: CASSEGQSSYEQYF.

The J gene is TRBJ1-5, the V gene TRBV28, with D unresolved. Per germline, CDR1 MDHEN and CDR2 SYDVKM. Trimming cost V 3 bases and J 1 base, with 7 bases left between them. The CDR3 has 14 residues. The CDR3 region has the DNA TGTGCCAGCAGTTTCCAGAGGAGCAATCAGCCCCAGCATTTT. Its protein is CASSFQRSNQPQHF.